Listed below are T cell receptor beta chains from one sample, sequenced in a study of blood T cell repertoires in COVID-19. Measured with immunoSEQ multiplex PCR; TCRdb has only the in-frame clones, and not every one. The table shows about 260,000 clones, with about 80% occurring only once. Sequences were obtained from peripheral blood. These receptors were taken from a human donor in a cohort sampled during active COVID-19. Both conserved end residues are trimmed from each CDR3.

j_gene | v_gene | CDR3aa
TRBJ1-1 | TRBV18 | ASSPRVGQGEVAF
TRBJ1-3 | TRBV5-5 | ASSLLKSGFGGNTIY
TRBJ2-1 | TRBV6-5 | ASREVTPSYNEQF
TRBJ1-6 | TRBV13 | ASRVAAGYSPLH
TRBJ1-6 | TRBV5-5 | ASSLGGDNSPLH
TRBJ2-7 | TRBV15 | ATSPNQGTGEKQY
TRBJ1-4 | TRBV7-9 | ASSSWPDSGFNEKLF
TRBJ1-2 | TRBV14 | ASSPPGTGIYGYT
TRBJ1-6 | TRBV28 | ASSRGGPNSPLH
TRBJ2-7 | TRBV14 | ASSQVYGGGEQY